Listed here are 32 T cell receptor beta chains from one sample, sequenced in a study of blood T cell repertoires in COVID-19. TCRdb's table, derived via immunoSEQ multiplex PCR, lists solely in-frame clones and lacks some. The sample records roughly 75,000 clones, 81% being singletons. The sample comprised peripheral blood. The receptors originated from a woman aged 65 to 85 with acute or convalescent COVID-19.

This clone has a handful of counts. The chain recombines TRBV14 with TRBJ1-6; 8 nucleotides match TRBD1. Germline V CDR1 and CDR2: SGHDN, FVKESK. V gave up 5 bases and J gave up 9 bases; unmatched junction bases: 15. This CDR3 comprises 17 residues. CDR3 region: CASSFGTGAMAGSPLHF. CDR3 sequence (DNA): TGTGCCAGCAGCTTCGGGACAGGCGCTATGGCCGGTTCACCCCTCCACTTT.

This clone was seen only once. The chain joins TRBV5-1 to TRBJ1-1, with TRBD1 as a possible D gene (5 bases). The CDR3 sequence is 14 residues long. CDR1 SGHRS and CDR2 YFSETQ come from the germline V gene. The V gene lost 2 bases and the J gene lost 3 bases, with 11 bases spanning the gap. The CDR3 region has the DNA TGCGCCAGCAGCTTTATCGGGGGGGACACTGAAGCTTTCTTT. Residues: CASSFIGGDTEAFF.

Of note for this clone: One end of the junction is discordant with germline, which a read error may explain. The V call is TRBV4-1, the J call TRBJ2-1; D may be TRBD1 (6 bases). In germline, CDR1 is MGHRA, CDR2 YSYEKL. The CDR3 runs 16 residues. CDR3 in amino acids: CARSRPSAPGQKEQFF. The CDR3 nucleotides are TGCGCCCGCAGCCGACCCTCGGCTCCCGGACAGAAAGAGCAGTTCTTC.

The count of this clone is one. This chain links TRBV30 with TRBJ2-3; TRBD1 is a possible D gene (6 bases). V lost 7 bases to trimming and J lost 5 bases, with 16 bases between them. CDR3 length: 13 residues. Germline values: CDR1 GTSNPN, CDR2 SVGIG (reference sequence). The chain's CDR3 is CAYSGEGLDTQYF. As DNA, the CDR3 is TGTGCCTACTCAGGGGAAGGGTTAGATACGCAGTATTTT.

This sequence joins TRBV29-1 and TRBJ1-2, with D possibly TRBD1 on 6 matching bases. The CDR3 runs to 14 residues. Deletions cut 4 bases from V and 7 bases from J, with 19 bases between. The germline V gene encodes CDR1 SQVTM and CDR2 ANQGSEA. The CDR3 here is CSVAIDRTQGGYTF. CDR3 coding DNA: TGCAGCGTTGCTATCGACAGGACCCAAGGTGGCTACACCTTC.

V is TRBV7-9 and J is TRBJ2-3; D call uncertain. The CDR3 consists of 12 residues. Germline-derived CDR1 and CDR2 are SEHNR and FQNEAQ (reference sequence). Trimming took off 8 bases at V and 4 bases at J, with 10 bases between the two ends. The CDR3 protein is CASHLWSDTQYF. DNA for the CDR3: TGTGCCAGCCACCTATGGTCAGATACGCAGTATTTT.

This clone was picked up one time. The V and J genes are TRBV29-1 and TRBJ2-5, with D maybe TRBD1 (5 bases). V was shortened by 4 bases and J by 2 bases, with 14 bases between the two germline ends. Per the germline V gene, CDR1 is SQVTM and CDR2 is ANQGSEA. CDR3 length equals 14 residues. The CDR3 loop is CSVGRGVGQETQYF. CDR3 DNA: TGCAGCGTTGGAAGGGGTGTGGGGCAAGAGACCCAGTACTTC.

The chain joins TRBV7-9 to TRBJ2-7; 7 positions agree with TRBD1. This CDR3 spans 13 amino acids. CDR1 and CDR2 (germline): SEHNR, FQNEAQ (reference sequence). Unmatched junction bases numbered 7, after V lost 5 bases and J lost 6 bases. CDR3: CASSTGTVSEQYF. The CDR3 DNA follows: TGTGCCAGCAGCACCGGGACAGTCAGCGAGCAGTACTTC.

This chain links TRBV5-8 with TRBJ2-5; 7 positions match TRBD2. The CDR3 totals 17 residues. Germline CDR1 is SGHTS and CDR2 is YDEGEE. J gave up 3 bases and V 4 bases, and 15 bases lay outside the gene matches. Written as DNA, the CDR3 is TGTGCCAGCAGCCGCCTAGGTATAGGGAGGGGAGAAGAGACCCAGTACTTC. It translates to CASSRLGIGRGEETQYF.

V is TRBV7-9 and J is TRBJ2-2; 7 bases are a match to TRBD1. The CDR3 runs 14 residues. The ends lost 7 bases at V and 0 bases at J; junction bases unmatched: 2. The germline V gene has CDR1 SEHNR and CDR2 FQNEAQ (reference sequence). DNA for the CDR3: TGTGCCAGCATTGGGACAGCGAACACCGGGGAGCTGTTTTTT. It yields the protein CASIGTANTGELFF.

This clone is termed medium-sized. This sequence joins TRBV4-3 and TRBJ1-1; 9 nucleotides agree with TRBD1. The CDR3 totals 15 residues. J gave up 5 bases and V 2 bases, and 6 bases lay outside the gene matches. Germline values: CDR1 LGHNA, CDR2 YSLEER. The CDR3 coding sequence is TGCGCCAGCAGCCAACCCGGGACAGGGAGTACTGAAGCTTTCTTT. It yields the protein CASSQPGTGSTEAFF.

This clone was found a few times. This chain connects TRBV18 to TRBJ2-3, with 14 nucleotides matching TRBD2. Germline-derived CDR1 and CDR2 are KGHSH and LQKENI. Unmatched junction bases numbered 3, after V lost 4 bases and J lost 6 bases. This CDR3 spans 15 amino acids. CDR3 region: CASSLGLAGEDTQYF. The CDR3, as DNA: TGTGCCAGCTCACTGGGACTAGCGGGAGAGGATACGCAGTATTTT.

This rearrangement joins TRBV2 to TRBJ2-7; the match to TRBD1 covers 12 bases. The CDR3 spans 15 residues. Losses at the gene ends were 6 bases for V and 4 bases for J; bases not matched to a gene: 7. In germline, CDR1 is SNHLY, CDR2 FYNNEI. The CDR3 reads CASRGSGQGAYEQYF. CDR3 nucleotides: TGTGCCAGCAGGGGGTCGGGACAGGGGGCTTACGAGCAGTACTTC. Drawing the rest from reference TRBV2 and TRBJ2-7, the complete variable domain is EPEVTQTPSHQVTQMGQEVILRCVPISNHLYFYWYRQILGQKVEFLVSFYNNEISEKSEIFDDQFSVERPDGSNFTLKIRSTKLEDSAMYFCASRGSGQGAYEQYFGPGTRLTVT.

The chain uses TRBV9 and TRBJ1-1, with TRBD1 as a possible D gene (5 bases). Trimming cost V 3 bases and J 4 bases, with 16 bases left between them. Germline V gene data show CDR1 as SGDLS and CDR2 as YYNGEE. The CDR3 has 15 residues. CDR3 loop: CASSANPGGATEAFF. Written as DNA, the CDR3 is TGTGCCAGCAGCGCGAATCCAGGAGGGGCCACTGAAGCTTTCTTT.

This sequence joins TRBV6-5 and TRBJ1-6, with D possibly TRBD1 on 5 matching bases. Germline CDR1 reads MNHEY; CDR2 reads SVGAGI. The CDR3 is made up of 15 amino acids. V was trimmed by 6 bases and J by 7 bases, leaving 16 bases between them. In nucleotides, the CDR3 is TGTGCCAGCAGAACTAGCGGGGGAGGGAATTCACCCCTCCACTTT. This codes for CASRTSGGGNSPLHF.

This clone was counted only a few times. This chain joins TRBV30 and TRBJ1-2, with D possibly matching TRBD1 (6 bases). Trimming cost V 2 bases and J 5 bases, with 12 bases left between them. The CDR3 covers 13 residues. The germline V gene has CDR1 GTSNPN and CDR2 SVGIG (reference sequence). CDR3 region: CAWSINRDYGYTF. The CDR3 DNA is TGTGCCTGGAGTATAAACAGGGATTATGGCTACACCTTC.

This rearrangement joins TRBV7-2 to TRBJ2-1; 8 nucleotides agree with TRBD2. Germline V gene data show CDR1 as SGHTA and CDR2 as FQGNSA. CDR3 length equals 16 residues. The trim removed 1 base at V and 3 bases at J, leaving 5 bases unmatched. CDR3 coding DNA: TGTGCCAGCAGCTTAGAAGGGACTAGGGGCTACAATGAGCAGTTCTTC. The encoded protein is CASSLEGTRGYNEQFF.

The chain recombines TRBV30 with TRBJ1-6, with 8 bases aligning to TRBD1. V dropped 4 bases and J dropped 7; count of bases not matched to a gene: 6. Germline CDR1 reads GTSNPN; CDR2 reads SVGIG (reference sequence). This CDR3 is 14 amino acids long. CDR3 coding DNA: TGTGCCTGGATTTCCGGGACAGGAAATTCACCCCTCCACTTT. It encodes CAWISGTGNSPLHF.

CDR3 coding DNA: TGTGCCAGCAGCTTAGTTTTCGGGGGGGGGAACTACAATGAGCAGTTCTTC. Its protein is CASSLVFGGGNYNEQFF. The rearrangement links TRBV7-2 to TRBJ2-1, with TRBD2 matching over 8 bases. Germline V gene sequence: CDR1 SGHTA, CDR2 FQGNSA. This CDR3 has 17 amino acids. After removal of 1 base from V and 3 bases from J, the junction contained 8 bases not matched to a gene.

The V and J genes are TRBV7-9 and TRBJ1-2; TRBD1 aligns across 7 bases. The CDR3 has 13 amino acids. The V segment lost 1 base and the J segment 8 bases; nucleotides outside the gene matches: 4. Germline V lookup: CDR1 SEHNR, CDR2 FQNEAQ (reference sequence). The CDR3 sequence: CASSLDRGRGYTF. The CDR3 DNA reads as TGTGCCAGCAGCTTAGACAGGGGAAGGGGCTACACCTTC.

The chain joins TRBV18 to TRBJ2-7; D is possibly TRBD1 (6 bases). Between the trimmed V and J ends, which lost 4 bases and 6 bases, there was a span of 16 bases. CDR3 size: 14 residues. CDR1 and CDR2 (germline): KGHSH, LQKENI. CDR3 sequence reads: CASSRRDTQIEQYF. DNA for the CDR3: TGTGCCAGCTCACGACGGGACACTCAGATCGAGCAGTACTTC.

The CDR3 coding sequence is TGCAGCGTTGCTCCGGGAGTGTCGGGGGAGACCCAGTACTTC. It codes for CSVAPGVSGETQYF. V is TRBV29-1 and J is TRBJ2-5, with D tentatively TRBD2 (6 bases). The V gene's germline CDR1 is SQVTM and CDR2 ANQGSEA. The CDR3 totals 14 residues. The V and J ends lost 4 bases and 5 bases respectively, with 17 bases between them.

This sequence joins TRBV19 and TRBJ2-7; D remains unclear. Per germline, CDR1 LNHDA and CDR2 SQIVND (reference sequence). The CDR3 sequence is 13 residues long. The V end lost 2 bases, the J end lost 4 bases, and 9 bases lay between the germline ends. The CDR3 is CASSIPGRYEQYF. The CDR3 coding sequence is TGTGCCAGTAGTATACCGGGTAGATACGAGCAGTACTTC.

This clone was observed a single time. This chain links TRBV6-1 with TRBJ2-2, with 9 bases identical to TRBD1. Germline V lookup: CDR1 MNHNS, CDR2 SASEGT. The V gene end was trimmed by 6 bases and the J gene end by 11 bases; junction bases not matched to a gene: 7. The length of the CDR3 is 13 residues. The CDR3 region has the DNA TGTGCCAGCAGGGGACAGGGCGATGGTGAGCTGTTTTTT. It is translated as CASRGQGDGELFF.

The chain combines TRBV28 with TRBJ1-4; TRBD1 might be the D (5 bases). Trimming stripped 3 bases from V and 7 bases from J, with 12 bases between. Germline CDR1 is MDHEN and CDR2 is SYDVKM. The CDR3 is made up of 14 amino acids. The CDR3 DNA sequence: TGTGCCAGCAGTTTTCGGGGGGTTGGTGAAAAACTGTTTTTT. Amino acid sequence: CASSFRGVGEKLFF.

The chain joins TRBV14 to TRBJ1-1, with D possibly being TRBD1 (6 bases). Trimming took off 2 bases at V and 4 bases at J, with 8 bases between the two ends. Germline V lookup: CDR1 SGHDN, CDR2 FVKESK. The CDR3 runs 13 residues. The CDR3 DNA sequence: TGTGCCAGCAGCCAATCCAGGGGCACTGAAGCTTTCTTT. It encodes CASSQSRGTEAFF.

The chain joins TRBV12-3 or TRBV12-4 to TRBJ1-5, with TRBD1 identical over 8 bases. The CDR3 has 13 amino acids. V trimming: 7 bases; J trimming: 5 bases; junction bases outside the gene matches: 4. The CDR3 DNA is TGTGCCAGCACAGGGGGCCCGTATCAGCCCCAGCATTTT. Its translation: CASTGGPYQPQHF.

The genes are TRBV2 and TRBJ2-3, with 7 bases aligning to TRBD1. The CDR3 extends over 15 amino acids. In germline, CDR1 is SNHLY, CDR2 FYNNEI. Trimming at V came to 3 bases and at J to 0 bases, leaving 3 bases not matched to a gene. In nucleotides, the CDR3 is TGTGCCAGCAGTGAGGGACAGTCTAGCACAGATACGCAGTATTTT. It yields the protein CASSEGQSSTDTQYF.

In the case of this clone: At the DNA level, this CDR3 is encoded by other sequences in the same sample as well. V usage is TRBV27 and J usage is TRBJ1-1; 7 bases fit TRBD1. The V gene end was trimmed by 5 bases and the J gene end by 1 base; junction bases not matched to a gene: 4. Germline CDR1 reads MNHEY; CDR2 reads SMNVEV (reference sequence). This CDR3 contains 14 residues. In nucleotides, the CDR3 is TGTGCCAGCAGTCTGGGACAGACGAACACTGAAGCTTTCTTT. It encodes CASSLGQTNTEAFF.

The V and J genes are TRBV18 and TRBJ1-2, with no clear D. The CDR3 covers 14 residues. Per germline, CDR1 KGHSH and CDR2 LQKENI. V was shortened by 2 bases and J by 7 bases, with 14 bases between the two germline ends. The CDR3 nucleotides read TGTGCCAGCTCACCAAGTAAAGGAGGGTTTGGCTACACCTTC. Its translation: CASSPSKGGFGYTF. Supplemented by reference TRBV18 and TRBJ1-2, the full variable domain reads NAGVMQNPRHLVRRRGQEARLRCSPMKGHSHVYWYRQLPEEGLKFMVYLQKENIIDESGMPKERFSAEFPKEGPSILRIQQVVRGDSAAYFCASSPSKGGFGYTFGSGTRLTVV.

This chain connects TRBV9 to TRBJ2-1; 14 nucleotides align to TRBD2. Germline V gene lookup returns CDR1 SGDLS and CDR2 YYNGEE. The CDR3 loop spans 19 amino acids. The V gene end was trimmed by 0 bases and the J gene end by 7 bases; junction bases not matched to a gene: 12. CDR3: CASSVGPQTSGRVVNEQFF. The CDR3 bases are TGTGCCAGCAGCGTAGGGCCACAGACTAGCGGGAGGGTAGTGAATGAGCAGTTCTTC.

This clone was counted a few times. J is TRBJ2-6 and V is TRBV29-1; 7 nucleotides align to TRBD1. From germline, CDR1 is SQVTM and CDR2 ANQGSEA. Trimming cost V 5 bases and J 3 bases; bases outside gene matches: 4. This CDR3 contains 14 residues. DNA of the CDR3: TGCAGCGTTAAACAGGGGAGTGGGGCCAACGTCCTGACTTTC. It codes for CSVKQGSGANVLTF.